These T cell receptor beta chains were read from a single sample in a study of cytomegalovirus exposure and HLA in healthy donors. Clones were read by immunoSEQ multiplex PCR, and TCRdb kept only the in-frame ones, dropping some. The table has about 140,000 clones, about 76% seen once. Sequencing input: PBMCs. These receptors all come from a male donor in good health and CMV-seronegative. The CDR3 runs from the conserved cysteine through the conserved F or W. A D gene is named only where the DNA matches it firmly. Clone size is not always given. Where it is, it says once, few, many or a class for expanded clones.

j_gene: TRBJ2-7
v_gene: TRBV19
abundance: few
d_gene: TRBD2
CDR3aa: CASSIGASGRYEQYF
CDR3nt: TGTGCCAGTAGTATCGGGGCTAGCGGGAGGTACGAGCAGTACTTC

j_gene: TRBJ2-3
v_gene: TRBV5-1
abundance: .
d_gene: .
CDR3aa: CASSLVVGSTDTQYF
CDR3nt: TGCGCCAGCAGCTTGGTGGTGGGCAGCACAGATACGCAGTATTTT

j_gene: TRBJ2-1
v_gene: TRBV11-3
abundance: .
d_gene: TRBD2
CDR3aa: CASSHTSGGARAQFF
CDR3nt: TGTGCCAGCAGCCACACTAGCGGGGGGGCCAGGGCGCAGTTCTTC

j_gene: TRBJ1-5
v_gene: TRBV6-5
abundance: once
d_gene: .
CDR3aa: CASSSSGNRVGEPQHF
CDR3nt: TGTGCCAGCAGTTCCTCCGGGAACAGGGTTGGTGAGCCCCAGCATTTT

j_gene: TRBJ1-1
v_gene: TRBV14
abundance: .
d_gene: TRBD1
CDR3aa: CASSQRIGGAAEAFF
CDR3nt: TGTGCCAGCAGCCAACGGATAGGGGGCGCCGCTGAAGCTTTCTTT

j_gene: TRBJ1-4
v_gene: TRBV2
abundance: .
d_gene: .
CDR3aa: CASSGRPEKLFF
CDR3nt: TGTGCCAGCAGTGGCAGGCCGGAAAAACTGTTTTTT

j_gene: TRBJ2-5
v_gene: TRBV7-9
abundance: .
d_gene: TRBD2
CDR3aa: CASSLRGGVQETQYF
CDR3nt: TGTGCCAGCAGCTTACGCGGGGGGGTTCAAGAGACCCAGTACTTC

j_gene: TRBJ2-2
v_gene: TRBV19
abundance: few
d_gene: TRBD2
CDR3aa: CASSMMGGVTGELFF
CDR3nt: TGTGCCAGTAGTATGATGGGGGGGGTTACCGGGGAGCTGTTTTTT

j_gene: TRBJ2-5
v_gene: TRBV11-2
abundance: .
d_gene: .
CDR3aa: CASSLDQKETQYF
CDR3nt: TGTGCCAGCAGCTTAGATCAGAAAGAGACCCAGTACTTC

j_gene: TRBJ2-7
v_gene: TRBV29-1
abundance: .
d_gene: TRBD2
CDR3aa: CSVAHPRGDVYEQYF
CDR3nt: TGCAGCGTTGCGCACCCGCGGGGGGACGTCTACGAGCAGTACTTC

j_gene: TRBJ2-5
v_gene: TRBV19
abundance: .
d_gene: .
CDR3aa: CAGSSFGQQETQYF
CDR3nt: TGTGCCGGTAGTTCCTTTGGACAGCAAGAGACCCAGTACTTC

j_gene: TRBJ1-2
v_gene: TRBV6-5
abundance: .
d_gene: .
CDR3aa: CASSYIGQPNYGYTF
CDR3nt: TGTGCCAGCAGTTACATTGGACAGCCGAACTATGGCTACACCTTC

j_gene: TRBJ1-2
v_gene: TRBV25-1
abundance: .
d_gene: TRBD1
CDR3aa: CASSASEVGQGANGYTF
CDR3nt: TGTGCCAGCAGTGCCTCTGAAGTAGGACAGGGGGCTAATGGCTACACCTTC

j_gene: TRBJ1-1
v_gene: TRBV27
abundance: few
d_gene: .
CDR3aa: CASSKPRGGGGTEAFF
CDR3nt: TGTGCCAGCTCAAAGCCCCGGGGGGGTGGGGGCACTGAAGCTTTCTTT

j_gene: TRBJ1-2
v_gene: TRBV27
abundance: .
d_gene: TRBD1
CDR3aa: CASRGTGPYGYTF
CDR3nt: TGTGCCAGCAGGGGGACAGGGCCCTATGGCTACACCTTC

j_gene: TRBJ2-3
v_gene: TRBV5-1
abundance: .
d_gene: .
CDR3aa: CASSRGTDTQYF
CDR3nt: TGCGCCAGCAGCCGGGGCACAGATACGCAGTATTTT

j_gene: TRBJ1-1
v_gene: TRBV5-4
abundance: .
d_gene: TRBD1
CDR3aa: CASSSDRVYAEAFF
CDR3nt: TGTGCCAGCAGCTCGGACAGGGTCTATGCTGAAGCTTTCTTT

j_gene: TRBJ1-5
v_gene: TRBV7-8
abundance: once
d_gene: TRBD1
CDR3aa: CASSYYRPGQGASRPQHF
CDR3nt: TGTGCCAGCAGCTACTACCGACCGGGACAGGGGGCCTCTAGGCCCCAGCATTTT

j_gene: TRBJ1-2
v_gene: TRBV19
abundance: .
d_gene: .
CDR3aa: CASSIVSSPYGYTF
CDR3nt: TGTGCCAGTAGTATAGTGTCGAGTCCCTATGGCTACACCTTC

j_gene: TRBJ2-7
v_gene: TRBV29-1
abundance: .
d_gene: TRBD2
CDR3aa: CSAGGVSEQYF
CDR3nt: TGCAGCGCTGGGGGGGTGAGTGAGCAGTACTTC

j_gene: TRBJ2-2
v_gene: TRBV5-1
abundance: .
d_gene: .
CDR3aa: CASSLDPGGPGTGELFF
CDR3nt: TGCGCCAGCAGCTTGGACCCCGGGGGGCCGGGAACCGGGGAGCTGTTTTTT

j_gene: TRBJ2-7
v_gene: TRBV9
abundance: once
d_gene: .
CDR3aa: CASSVGGQETYEQYF
CDR3nt: TGTGCCAGCAGCGTAGGTGGGCAGGAAACCTACGAGCAGTACTTC

j_gene: TRBJ2-7
v_gene: TRBV4-3
abundance: few
d_gene: .
CDR3aa: CASSQMAGKDEQYF
CDR3nt: TGCGCCAGCAGCCAAATGGCAGGGAAAGACGAGCAGTACTTC

j_gene: TRBJ1-2
v_gene: TRBV19
abundance: .
d_gene: .
CDR3aa: CASSTGQTYGYTF
CDR3nt: TGTGCCAGTAGTACCGGACAGACCTATGGCTACACCTTC

j_gene: TRBJ1-2
v_gene: TRBV28
abundance: once
d_gene: TRBD1
CDR3aa: CASSFPLGGQGEGYTF
CDR3nt: TGTGCCAGCAGTTTCCCTCTCGGCGGACAGGGGGAGGGCTACACCTTC

j_gene: TRBJ2-7
v_gene: TRBV6-1
abundance: .
d_gene: .
CDR3aa: CASSEGRSYEQYF
CDR3nt: TGTGCCAGCAGTGAGGGGAGATCCTACGAGCAGTACTTC

j_gene: TRBJ2-7
v_gene: TRBV6-1
abundance: once
d_gene: .
CDR3aa: CASSGSQGYEQYF
CDR3nt: TGTGCCAGCAGTGGATCACAGGGATACGAGCAGTACTTC

j_gene: TRBJ1-1
v_gene: TRBV2
abundance: .
d_gene: .
CDR3aa: CASRARREVGTEAFF
CDR3nt: TGTGCCAGCAGGGCCCGGAGGGAGGTGGGCACTGAAGCTTTCTTT

j_gene: TRBJ2-3
v_gene: TRBV4-3
abundance: once
d_gene: TRBD1
CDR3aa: CASSHLPGQGTDTQYF
CDR3nt: TGCGCCAGCAGCCATCTACCGGGACAGGGGACAGATACGCAGTATTTT

j_gene: TRBJ2-4
v_gene: TRBV6-5
abundance: .
d_gene: .
CDR3aa: CASSSTGLRRNIQYF
CDR3nt: TGTGCCAGCAGTTCCACTGGACTAAGGAGGAACATTCAGTACTTC

j_gene: TRBJ2-7
v_gene: TRBV6-5
abundance: .
d_gene: .
CDR3aa: CASSLIGLDSGEQYF
CDR3nt: TGTGCCAGCAGCCTAATTGGTCTGGATAGCGGCGAGCAGTACTTC

j_gene: TRBJ1-5
v_gene: TRBV27
abundance: .
d_gene: .
CDR3aa: CASRSEGTLSNQPQHF
CDR3nt: TGTGCCAGCAGAAGTGAGGGAACGTTGAGCAATCAGCCCCAGCATTTT

j_gene: TRBJ2-3
v_gene: TRBV18
abundance: .
d_gene: .
CDR3aa: CASSPIAAIADTQYF
CDR3nt: TGTGCCAGCTCACCGATAGCGGCAATCGCGGATACGCAGTATTTT

j_gene: TRBJ2-3
v_gene: TRBV14
abundance: .
d_gene: .
CDR3aa: CASSLQGGGQYF
CDR3nt: TGTGCCAGCAGCTTACAGGGTGGAGGGCAGTATTTT

j_gene: TRBJ2-7
v_gene: TRBV27
abundance: .
d_gene: TRBD2
CDR3aa: CASSSGTIYEQYF
CDR3nt: TGTGCCAGCAGTTCCGGGACTATCTACGAGCAGTACTTC

j_gene: TRBJ2-6
v_gene: TRBV7-9
abundance: .
d_gene: TRBD2
CDR3aa: CASRPSGSGMGGANVLTF
CDR3nt: TGTGCCAGCAGGCCCTCGGGTAGCGGGATGGGCGGGGCCAACGTCCTGACTTTC

j_gene: TRBJ1-5
v_gene: TRBV5-1
abundance: .
d_gene: .
CDR3aa: CASRSQDNQPQHF
CDR3nt: TGCGCCAGCAGGAGCCAGGACAATCAGCCCCAGCATTTT

j_gene: TRBJ2-2
v_gene: TRBV11-2
abundance: .
d_gene: .
CDR3aa: CASSFEGSFTGELFF
CDR3nt: TGTGCCAGCAGCTTCGAGGGCAGTTTCACCGGGGAGCTGTTTTTT

j_gene: TRBJ1-2
v_gene: TRBV10-2
abundance: .
d_gene: .
CDR3aa: CASSRDTNYGYTF
CDR3nt: TGCGCCAGCAGTAGGGACACTAACTATGGCTACACCTTC

j_gene: TRBJ1-1
v_gene: TRBV19
abundance: .
d_gene: .
CDR3aa: CASSTITLNTEAFF
CDR3nt: TGTGCCAGTAGTACCATTACACTAAACACTGAAGCTTTCTTT

j_gene: TRBJ1-2
v_gene: TRBV6-6
abundance: .
d_gene: .
CDR3aa: CASTLSDRNYGYTF
CDR3nt: TGTGCCAGCACCCTCTCGGACAGAAACTATGGCTACACCTTC

j_gene: TRBJ2-5
v_gene: TRBV12-5
abundance: .
d_gene: TRBD1
CDR3aa: CASGLLSGQQETQYF
CDR3nt: TGTGCTAGTGGTTTGCTATCGGGACAGCAAGAGACCCAGTACTTC

j_gene: TRBJ2-7
v_gene: TRBV5-1
abundance: .
d_gene: TRBD1
CDR3aa: CASTSGTGGYEQYF
CDR3nt: TGCGCCAGCACCTCTGGGACAGGGGGCTACGAGCAGTACTTC

j_gene: TRBJ2-7
v_gene: TRBV27
abundance: .
d_gene: .
CDR3aa: CASRLLGGAGDEQYF
CDR3nt: TGTGCCAGCAGACTGCTGGGGGGGGCTGGGGACGAGCAGTACTTC

j_gene: TRBJ2-3
v_gene: TRBV5-1
abundance: .
d_gene: TRBD2
CDR3aa: CASSLRTSGGTDTQYF
CDR3nt: TGCGCCAGCAGCTTGAGGACTAGCGGGGGCACAGATACGCAGTATTTT

j_gene: TRBJ1-5
v_gene: TRBV5-5
abundance: .
d_gene: .
CDR3aa: CASSLAGNQPQHF
CDR3nt: TGTGCCAGCAGCTTGGCGGGGAATCAGCCCCAGCATTTT